A single sample gave rise to the 30 T cell receptor beta chains below, sequenced in a study of T-cell memory formation after mild COVID-19. TCRdb called the 5' RACE reads again in MiXCR, with one record for every CDR3 protein. The sample carries around 430,000 distinct CDR3 sequences, 15% to 20% recorded once. The sample was PBMCs or a T cell subset sorted from them (not recorded which). Receptor source: a man aged 18 to 30 who had mild COVID-19 (a few samples of this study predate the infection). Cell type and time point are not known.

V and J are TRBV7-9 and TRBJ1-2; 8 nucleotides match TRBD1. The CDR3 consists of 16 residues. Germline assignment: CDR1 SEHNR and CDR2 FQNEAQ (reference sequence). The J segment lost 0 bases and the V segment lost 5 bases, leaving 8 bases of the junction unmatched. For the CDR3, the DNA is TGTGCCAGCAGCCCTTTCAACAGGGGGACTAACTATGGCTACACCTTC. Amino acids: CASSPFNRGTNYGYTF.

This clonotype has a count of ten or more. The chain recombines TRBV5-1 with TRBJ1-6, with a tentative D call TRBD1 (5 bases). The CDR3 has 16 residues. Trimming pared 0 bases from V and 0 bases from J, leaving 7 bases between. Germline V gene sequence: CDR1 SGHRS, CDR2 YFSETQ. The CDR3, as DNA: TGCGCCAGCAGCTTGGAGGGGAGCTCCTATAATTCACCCCTCCACTTT. Amino acids: CASSLEGSSYNSPLHF.

This clonotype was picked up a small number of times. The gene calls are TRBV27 and TRBJ1-5, with D unclear. Germline V gene data show CDR1 as MNHEY and CDR2 as SMNVEV (reference sequence). CDR3 length: 17 residues. V lost 5 bases to trimming and J lost 5 bases, with 22 bases between them. The DNA of the CDR3 is TGTGCCAGCAGTCCGGTCAGGCCGGTGGGGTTGGATCAGCCCCAGCATTTT. Amino acid sequence: CASSPVRPVGLDQPQHF.

The chain couples TRBV24-1 to TRBJ2-5; TRBD1 might be the D (6 bases). CDR3 length equals 14 residues. V lost 3 bases to trimming and J lost 5 bases, with 12 bases between them. Germline V gives CDR1 KGHDR, CDR2 SFDVKD. As DNA, the CDR3 is TGTGCCACCAGTGATACCGGGACACTGGAGACCCAGTACTTC. Its translation: CATSDTGTLETQYF.

The chain joins TRBV4-3 to TRBJ2-6; 8 bases agree with TRBD1. The V and J ends lost 1 base and 0 bases, in that order; junction bases with no gene match: 2. Germline V lookup: CDR1 LGHNA, CDR2 YSLEER. The CDR3 length is 17 residues. DNA for the CDR3: TGCGCCAGCAGCCAAGGGACAGGGAGCTCTGGGGCCAACGTCCTGACTTTC. It codes for CASSQGTGSSGANVLTF.

The chain couples TRBV7-8 to TRBJ2-7, with D perhaps TRBD1 (5 bases). CDR1 is SGHVS, CDR2 FQNEAQ, per germline. The CDR3 totals 15 residues. V lost 5 bases and J lost 2, with 16 bases in between. CDR3 protein: CASSRARQPTYEQYF. CDR3 nucleotides: TGTGCCAGCAGCCGAGCCCGACAGCCTACCTACGAGCAGTACTTC. Filled out from reference TRBV7-8 and TRBJ2-7, the complete variable domain reads GAGVSQSPRYKVAKRGQDVALRCDPISGHVSLFWYQQALGQGPEFLTYFQNEAQLDKSGLPSDRFFAERPEGSVSTLKIQRTQQEDSAVYLCASSRARQPTYEQYFGPGTRLTVT.

The chain couples TRBV15 to TRBJ1-1, with D perhaps TRBD1 (5 bases). V lost 0 bases and J 3 bases, leaving 11 bases between the germline ends. The CDR3 spans 15 residues. The V gene's germline CDR1 is LNHNV and CDR2 YYDKDF (reference sequence). CDR3 sequence reads: CATSRERGVYTEAFF. The CDR3 nucleotides are TGTGCCACCAGCAGAGAGCGGGGGGTCTACACTGAAGCTTTCTTT.

This clonotype has just a few counts. The rearrangement links TRBV3-1 to TRBJ2-1, with 8 bases fitting TRBD1. This CDR3 has 16 amino acids. Losses at the gene ends were 0 bases for V and 7 bases for J; bases not matched to a gene: 8. The germline CDR1 and CDR2 sequences are LGHDT and YNNKEL (reference sequence). CDR3: CASSQDQRTGINEQFF. DNA for the CDR3: TGTGCCAGCAGCCAAGATCAGCGGACAGGGATTAATGAGCAGTTCTTC.

The V call is TRBV7-6, the J call TRBJ2-7; D assignment may be TRBD1 or TRBD2 (6 bases each). Trimming stripped 1 base from V and 3 bases from J, with 16 bases between. Germline V gene data show CDR1 as SGHVS and CDR2 as FNYEAQ. CDR3 length: 16 residues. The DNA for the CDR3 is TGTGCCAGCAGCTTAGGTGGGGGGACAAACGACTACGAGCAGTACGTC. Protein: CASSLGGGTNDYEQYV.

The sample holds many counts of this clonotype. The rearrangement joins TRBV15 to TRBJ2-2, with TRBD1 identical over 9 bases. The V gene's germline CDR1 is LNHNV and CDR2 YYDKDF (reference sequence). The CDR3 covers 17 residues. With V trimmed by 1 base and J by 6 bases, 9 bases remained unmatched. CDR3 loop: CATSRAHSGTGPGELFF. The DNA of the CDR3 is TGTGCCACCAGCAGAGCCCATTCCGGGACAGGGCCCGGGGAGCTGTTTTTT. The whole variable domain, remainder taken from reference TRBV15 and TRBJ2-2, is DAMVIQNPRYQVTQFGKPVTLSCSQTLNHNVMYWYQQKSSQAPKLLFHYYDKDFNNEADTPDNFQSRRPNTSFCFLDIRSPGLGDTAMYLCATSRAHSGTGPGELFFGEGSRLTVL.

V and J are TRBV6-5 and TRBJ1-2; D is undetermined. The CDR3 has 14 residues. The ends were cut back, 1 base at V and 7 bases at J, with 13 bases in the middle. Germline values: CDR1 MNHEY, CDR2 SVGAGI. The CDR3 is CASSYYPSRGGYTF. CDR3 bases: TGTGCCAGCAGTTACTATCCCTCACGGGGTGGCTACACCTTC.

The chain is built from TRBV7-6 and TRBJ2-5; the D gene is possibly TRBD1 (6 bases). CDR3 size: 15 residues. V lost 2 bases, J lost 4 bases, and 14 bases lay in between. CDR1 is SGHVS and CDR2 is FNYEAQ in the germline V gene. Written as DNA, the CDR3 is TGTGCCAGCAGCTTATGGTCTTCAGGGGCAGAGACCCAGTACTTC. Translated, it gives CASSLWSSGAETQYF.

This clonotype was seen at least ten times. The junction departs from the called germline gene at one end, perhaps through a read error. The chain links TRBV7-7 to TRBJ2-1, with TRBD2 identical over 8 bases. The CDR3 is made up of 14 amino acids. Germline V gives CDR1 SSHAT, CDR2 FNYEAQ (reference sequence). The CDR3 region is CASSRGGQFDEQFF. The CDR3 DNA follows: TGTGCTAGCAGTCGGGGGGGTCAGTTTGATGAGCAGTTCTTC. Supplemented by reference TRBV7-7 and TRBJ2-1, the full variable domain reads GAGVSQSPRYKVTKRGQDVTLRCDPISSHATLYWYQQALGQGPEFLTYFNYEAQPDKSGLPSDRFSAERPEGSISTLTIQRTEQRDSAMYRCASSRGGQFDEQFFGPGTRLTVL.

The V and J genes are TRBV5-4 and TRBJ1-5, with D unclear. The CDR3 is 14 residues long. Germline V gives CDR1 SGHNT, CDR2 YYREEE (reference sequence). Trimming shortened V by 5 bases and J by 7 bases, and 16 bases separated the two germline ends. The CDR3 sequence: CASRRAPERQPQHF. Written as DNA, the CDR3 is TGTGCCAGCAGGAGGGCCCCCGAGCGGCAGCCCCAGCATTTT.

The J gene is TRBJ2-5, the V gene TRBV5-1; D might be TRBD2 (6 bases). The CDR3 totals 16 residues. Germline CDR1 SGHRS, CDR2 YFSETQ. V was trimmed by 4 bases and J by 6 bases, leaving 22 bases between them. CDR3 sequence (DNA): TGCGCCAGCAGCCCACACGGGGGTCATGAACGGAAGACCCAGTACTTC. Protein: CASSPHGGHERKTQYF.

The table lists this clonotype with a few counts. This chain joins TRBV4-3 and TRBJ1-5, with D perhaps matching TRBD1 (5 bases). Germline-derived CDR1 and CDR2 are LGHNA and YSLEER. This CDR3 is built from 15 residues. Trimming cost V 4 bases and J 2 bases, with 12 bases left between them. Here the CDR3 reads CASSPELGGNQPQHF. DNA of the CDR3: TGCGCCAGCAGCCCCGAGTTAGGGGGCAATCAGCCCCAGCATTTT.

This chain uses TRBV21-1 with TRBJ2-7; the D call in the table, TRBD1, was not verified against the DNA. TRBV21-1 is designated a pseudogene. This CDR3 is 13 amino acids long. The CDR3 DNA sequence: TGTGCCAGCCGACGGGGGGCGGCATACGAGCAGTACGTC. Translation: CASRRGAAYEQYV.

This clonotype was found a few times. The rearrangement uses TRBV7-9 and TRBJ2-1; the D is unclear. Deletions cut 5 bases from V and 7 bases from J, with 15 bases between. The CDR3 is made up of 14 amino acids. The germline V gene encodes CDR1 SEHNR and CDR2 FQNEAQ (reference sequence). CDR3 amino acids: CASSPAPLGNEQFF. CDR3 in DNA: TGTGCCAGCAGCCCCGCCCCCCTGGGGAATGAGCAGTTCTTC.

This clonotype was observed a few times. This sequence joins TRBV6-2 or TRBV6-3 and TRBJ2-7; D gene unclear. V lost 5 bases, J lost 2 bases, and 4 bases lay in between. The CDR3 length is 11 residues. The germline V gene encodes CDR1 MNHEY and CDR2 SVGEGT. DNA of the CDR3: TGTGCCAGCAGTGGCGCCTACGAGCAGTACTTC. This translates into CASSGAYEQYF.

This clonotype was counted between two and nine times. The CDR3 spells CASSPRGGLAGPTDTQYF. CDR3 bases: TGTGCCAGCAGCCCCCGTGGTGGTCTAGCGGGCCCCACAGATACGCAGTATTTT. The chain is built from TRBV7-9 and TRBJ2-3; TRBD2 matches 8 bases. The V segment lost 5 bases and the J segment 2 bases; nucleotides outside the gene matches: 15. CDR1 is SEHNR, CDR2 FQNEAQ, per germline (reference sequence). The CDR3 loop spans 18 amino acids.

The chain carries TRBV5-1 and TRBJ2-2; D unclear. The V gene lost 0 bases and the J gene lost 4 bases, with 10 bases spanning the gap. The CDR3 is 15 amino acids. Germline V lookup: CDR1 SGHRS, CDR2 YFSETQ. CDR3 protein: CASSLVVVGTGELFF. In DNA form, the CDR3 reads TGCGCCAGCAGCTTGGTAGTGGTGGGCACCGGGGAGCTGTTTTTT.

This clonotype was picked up a small number of times. J is TRBJ2-1 and V is TRBV6-1, with D perhaps assigned TRBD1 or TRBD2 (6 bases each). CDR1 and CDR2 from the germline V gene are MNHNS and SASEGT. The CDR3 runs 16 residues. V was clipped by 4 bases and J by 4 bases, with 17 bases between them. The CDR3 nucleotides are TGTGCCAGCAGTGCTAATCGGGGGACAACATACAATGAGCAGTTCTTC. It translates to CASSANRGTTYNEQFF.

This clonotype was seen at least ten times. The chain has TRBV9 and TRBJ2-7; perhaps TRBD1 as D (5 bases). Germline V gene data show CDR1 as SGDLS and CDR2 as YYNGEE. Trimming shortened V by 1 base and J by 2 bases, and 10 bases separated the two germline ends. The CDR3 contains 14 residues. CDR3 coding DNA: TGTGCCAGCAGCGTACAGGGTGTTCCCTACGAGCAGTACTTC. Encoded protein: CASSVQGVPYEQYF.

This clonotype occurred a few times. The chain carries TRBV5-1 and TRBJ2-7; 9 bases match TRBD1. The germline V gene encodes CDR1 SGHRS and CDR2 YFSETQ. The CDR3 has 14 amino acids. The V gene end was trimmed by 4 bases and the J gene end by 1 base; junction bases not matched to a gene: 3. The CDR3 sequence: CASSRGQGSYEQYV. The CDR3 bases are TGCGCCAGCAGCCGCGGACAGGGGTCCTACGAGCAGTACGTC.

The chain recombines TRBV5-1 with TRBJ2-1; 8 positions match TRBD2. The germline V gene has CDR1 SGHRS and CDR2 YFSETQ. The CDR3 spans 14 residues. Trimming took 1 base from V and 8 from J; bases not matched to a gene: 5. CDR3 amino acids: CASSLRRGADEQFF. The CDR3 coding sequence is TGCGCCAGCAGCTTGCGGCGGGGGGCGGATGAGCAGTTCTTC.

This chain uses TRBV12-3 or TRBV12-4 with TRBJ2-7, with 7 bases matching TRBD2. With V trimmed by 4 bases and J by 3 bases, 9 bases remained unmatched. The CDR3 sequence is 15 residues long. The CDR3 bases are TGTGCCAGCAGTTCCCCGGGGGAGGGCCACTACGAGCAGTACTTC. Translating gives CASSSPGEGHYEQYF.

V and J are TRBV2 and TRBJ2-7, with a tentative D call TRBD2 (5 bases). The germline V and J ends were trimmed by 6 bases and 7 bases, with 19 bases remaining between them. Germline V gives CDR1 SNHLY, CDR2 FYNNEI. This CDR3 comprises 14 residues. CDR3 sequence reads: CASREDGLGWEQYV. The CDR3 DNA reads as TGTGCCAGCAGAGAGGACGGACTCGGTTGGGAGCAGTACGTC.

The CDR3 here is CASSSSGTGIGEAFF. CDR3 coding DNA: TGCGCCAGCAGCTCGTCCGGGACAGGGATCGGTGAAGCTTTCTTT. The chain carries TRBV5-1 and TRBJ1-1, with 9 bases lining up with TRBD1. The CDR3 is made up of 15 amino acids. Per germline, CDR1 SGHRS and CDR2 YFSETQ. V lost 3 bases and J lost 7; bases outside the gene matches: 10.

The rearrangement uses TRBV5-1 and TRBJ2-6; 9 nucleotides align to TRBD1. With 5 bases clipped from V and 2 bases from J, the junction kept 2 bases outside the gene matches. CDR1 and CDR2 (germline): SGHRS, YFSETQ. This CDR3 spans 15 amino acids. CDR3 nucleotide sequence: TGCGCCAGCAGGGACAGGGGTGCTGGGGCCAACGTCCTGACTTTC. Amino acids: CASRDRGAGANVLTF.

The chain employs TRBV29-1 and TRBJ2-3, with no clear D. Deletions cut 0 bases from V and 5 bases from J, with 6 bases between. This CDR3 comprises 12 residues. From germline, CDR1 is SQVTM and CDR2 ANQGSEA. The CDR3 coding sequence is TGCAGCGTTGAAGATGAAAGAGATACGCAGTATTTT. Amino acids: CSVEDERDTQYF.